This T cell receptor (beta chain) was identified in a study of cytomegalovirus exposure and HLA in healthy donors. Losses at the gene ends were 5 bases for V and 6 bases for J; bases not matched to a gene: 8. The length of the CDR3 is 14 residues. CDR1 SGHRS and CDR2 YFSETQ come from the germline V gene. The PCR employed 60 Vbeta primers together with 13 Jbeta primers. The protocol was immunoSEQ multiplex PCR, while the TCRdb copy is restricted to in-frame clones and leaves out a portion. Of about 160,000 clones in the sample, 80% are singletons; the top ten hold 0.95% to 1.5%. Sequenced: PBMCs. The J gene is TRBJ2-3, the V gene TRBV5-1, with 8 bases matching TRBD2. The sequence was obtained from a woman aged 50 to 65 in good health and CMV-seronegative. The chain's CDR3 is CASSIGGAVDTQYF. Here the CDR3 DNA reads TGCGCCAGCAGTATCGGGGGGGCGGTCGATACGCAGTATTTT.